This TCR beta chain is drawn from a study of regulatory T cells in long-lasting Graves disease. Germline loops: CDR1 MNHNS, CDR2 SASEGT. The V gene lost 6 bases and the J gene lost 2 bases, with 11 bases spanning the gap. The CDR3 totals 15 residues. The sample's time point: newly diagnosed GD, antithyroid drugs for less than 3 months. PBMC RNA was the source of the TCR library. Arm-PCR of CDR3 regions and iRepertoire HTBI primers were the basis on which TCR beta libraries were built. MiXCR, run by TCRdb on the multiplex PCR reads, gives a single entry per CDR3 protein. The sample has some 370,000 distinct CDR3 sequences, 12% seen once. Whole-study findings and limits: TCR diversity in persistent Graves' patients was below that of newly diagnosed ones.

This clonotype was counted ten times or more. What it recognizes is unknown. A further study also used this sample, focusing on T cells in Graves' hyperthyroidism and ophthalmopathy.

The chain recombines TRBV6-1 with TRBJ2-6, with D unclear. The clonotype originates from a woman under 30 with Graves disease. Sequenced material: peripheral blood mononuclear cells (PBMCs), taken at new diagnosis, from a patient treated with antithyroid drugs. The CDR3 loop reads CASSQGGTGANVLTF. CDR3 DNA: TGTGCCAGCAGCCAAGGTGGTACTGGGGCCAACGTCCTGACTTTC.